Each of the 29 T cell receptor beta chains below was sequenced from the same sample in a study of graft-versus-host responses after intestinal transplantation. Only in-frame clones appear in the TCRdb table, and some are missing; sequencing was by immunoSEQ multiplex PCR. The profile covers about 120,000 clones, with 90% to 95% appearing a single time and around 0.12% taken by the ten largest. No cognate antigen is known for these TCRs. This specimen consisted of unstimulated CD4+ T cells sorted from spleen or lymph node cells, obtained before intestinal transplant. These receptors were collected from a human donor who received an intestinal transplant.

The V and J genes are TRBV2 and TRBJ1-5; TRBD1 might be the D (5 bases). The germline gives CDR1 SNHLY, CDR2 FYNNEI. Trimming shortened V by 6 bases and J by 7 bases, and 19 bases separated the two germline ends. The length of the CDR3 is 15 residues. CDR3 residues: CASRGREGPEQPQHF. The CDR3 DNA sequence: TGTGCCAGCAGGGGGCGGGAGGGACCGGAACAGCCCCAGCATTTT.

The chain recombines TRBV6-1 with TRBJ1-3; 8 bases match TRBD1. V shed 10 bases, J shed 9 bases, and the junction held 11 bases outside the gene matches. Germline V CDR1 and CDR2: MNHNS, SASEGT. The CDR3 runs to 13 residues. The DNA for the CDR3 is TGTGCCACCGGGGACAGGCGGATCGGCACCATATATTTT. It codes for CATGDRRIGTIYF.

V is TRBV30 and J is TRBJ1-5, with D possibly matching TRBD1 (6 bases). Trimming shortened V by 3 bases and J by 6 bases, and 12 bases separated the two germline ends. This CDR3 comprises 13 residues. From germline, CDR1 is GTSNPN and CDR2 SVGIG (reference sequence). Here the CDR3 DNA reads TGTGCCTGGAGGAGGCCAGGGGTTCAGCCCCAGCATTTT. It translates to CAWRRPGVQPQHF. Supplemented by reference TRBV30 and TRBJ1-5, the full variable domain reads SQTIHQWPATLVQPVGSPLSLECTVEGTSNPNLYWYRQAAGRGLQLLFYSVGIGQISSEVPQNLSASRPQDRQFILSSKKLLLSDSGFYLCAWRRPGVQPQHFGDGTRLSIL.

A single count supports this clone. The chain joins TRBV5-6 to TRBJ1-5; D possibly corresponds to TRBD1 (6 bases). Deletions cut 0 bases from V and 4 bases from J, with 11 bases between. The CDR3 consists of 15 residues. The germline V gene has CDR1 SGHDT and CDR2 YYEEEE. This CDR3 reads CASSLGGAPNQPQHF. For the CDR3, the DNA is TGTGCCAGCAGCTTGGGGGGGGCGCCGAATCAGCCCCAGCATTTT.

J is TRBJ1-5 and V is TRBV30; unclear D gene. Trimming stripped 2 bases from V and 6 bases from J, with 11 bases between. This CDR3 has 13 residues. The germline V gene has CDR1 GTSNPN and CDR2 SVGIG (reference sequence). CDR3 sequence (DNA): TGTGCCTGGAGTCAGAGGGAGGCTCAGCCCCAGCATTTT. This encodes CAWSQREAQPQHF.

The chain links TRBV29-1 to TRBJ2-1; 7 bases map to TRBD2. The ends lost 4 bases at V and 3 bases at J; junction bases unmatched: 3. Germline values: CDR1 SQVTM, CDR2 ANQGSEA. The CDR3 runs to 13 residues. This CDR3 reads CSVGGRFYNEQFF. The CDR3 coding sequence is TGCAGCGTTGGCGGGAGATTCTACAATGAGCAGTTCTTC.

In its sample, this clone was seen once. V is TRBV7-3 and J is TRBJ2-1; D possibly uses TRBD1 or TRBD2 (5 bases each). This CDR3 is built from 14 residues. V lost 4 bases to trimming and J lost 10 bases, with 17 bases between them. The germline gives CDR1 SGHTA, CDR2 FQGTGA. The CDR3 DNA reads as TGTGCCAGCAGCTCGCCGGGACGGCCCTCCGAGCAGTTCTTC. As protein: CASSSPGRPSEQFF.

V gene TRBV6-1 combines with J gene TRBJ2-7, with D perhaps TRBD1 or TRBD2 (6 bases each). Germline lookup yields CDR1 MNHNS and CDR2 SASEGT. V lost 2 bases and J lost 4, with 18 bases in between. The CDR3 covers 16 residues. The CDR3 reads CASSELGGTTLYEQYF. The DNA for the CDR3 is TGTGCCAGCAGTGAACTGGGCGGGACAACCTTGTACGAGCAGTACTTC.

The rearrangement joins TRBV18 to TRBJ2-5; D is perhaps TRBD1 or TRBD2 (5 bases each). The V and J ends lost 3 bases and 4 bases respectively, with 15 bases between them. The CDR3 contains 15 residues. CDR1 is KGHSH and CDR2 is LQKENI in the germline V gene. Here the CDR3 reads CASSPREWGRETQYF. CDR3 DNA: TGTGCCAGCTCACCGAGGGAGTGGGGCCGAGAGACCCAGTACTTC.

The chain links TRBV6-4 to TRBJ1-1, with 12 bases identical to TRBD1. V lost 6 bases, J lost 6 bases, and 5 bases stayed unmatched. The CDR3 consists of 14 residues. Germline CDR1 reads MRHNA; CDR2 reads SNTAGT. The CDR3 is CASSPGQGASEAFF. The CDR3 DNA follows: TGTGCCAGCAGCCCGGGACAGGGGGCTTCTGAAGCTTTCTTT.

This chain uses TRBV6-1 with TRBJ2-7; 9 bases are shared with TRBD2. The germline V gene encodes CDR1 MNHNS and CDR2 SASEGT. The CDR3 is made up of 13 amino acids. J lost 4 bases, V lost 8 bases, and 6 bases had no gene match. CDR3 region: CASEASGVYEQYF. Here the CDR3 DNA reads TGTGCCAGCGAGGCTAGCGGGGTATACGAGCAGTACTTC.

This chain links TRBV27 with TRBJ1-4; D is ambiguous. CDR1 and CDR2 (germline): MNHEY, SMNVEV (reference sequence). The CDR3 covers 13 residues. The V end lost 2 bases, the J end lost 13 bases, and 14 bases lay between the germline ends. The CDR3 nucleotides read TGTGCCAGCAGTTTAAGGCCTGATCGCGGACTGTTTTTT. Translated: CASSLRPDRGLFF.

The genes are TRBV11-2 and TRBJ2-2, with 10 bases that match TRBD2. CDR3 size: 16 residues. In germline, CDR1 is SGHAT, CDR2 FQNNGV. With V trimmed by 5 bases and J by 2 bases, 5 bases remained unmatched. The chain's CDR3 is CASSASGRANTGELFF. The CDR3, as DNA: TGTGCCAGCAGCGCGAGCGGGAGGGCCAACACCGGGGAGCTGTTTTTT.

The chain links TRBV30 to TRBJ2-7; D might be TRBD2 (6 bases). The CDR3 sequence is 15 residues long. Germline V gene lookup returns CDR1 GTSNPN and CDR2 SVGIG (reference sequence). V lost 0 bases and J 2 bases, leaving 14 bases between the germline ends. CDR3 region: CAWSVSDGGAYEQYF. CDR3 DNA sequence: TGTGCCTGGAGTGTGTCTGACGGGGGTGCCTACGAGCAGTACTTC.

This clone was observed a single time. V and J are TRBV30 and TRBJ2-2, with D perhaps matching TRBD2 (5 bases). The V gene's germline CDR1 is GTSNPN and CDR2 SVGIG (reference sequence). The CDR3 sequence is 12 residues long. The germline V and J ends were trimmed by 4 bases and 4 bases, with 7 bases remaining between them. Written as DNA, the CDR3 is TGTGCCTGGACCGAGGGCACCGGGGAGCTGTTTTTT. This sequence encodes CAWTEGTGELFF. Full variable domain (missing parts from reference TRBV30 and TRBJ2-2): SQTIHQWPATLVQPVGSPLSLECTVEGTSNPNLYWYRQAAGRGLQLLFYSVGIGQISSEVPQNLSASRPQDRQFILSSKKLLLSDSGFYLCAWTEGTGELFFGEGSRLTVL.

J is TRBJ1-2 and V is TRBV6-5; D gene unclear. V was shortened by 5 bases and J by 3 bases, with 7 bases between the two germline ends. CDR3 size: 12 residues. CDR1 MNHEY and CDR2 SVGAGI come from the germline V gene. The CDR3 sequence: CASSESDYGYTF. Written as DNA, the CDR3 is TGTGCCAGCAGTGAATCGGACTATGGCTACACCTTC.

V gene TRBV28 combines with J gene TRBJ2-3, with 10 bases aligning to TRBD2. The J segment lost 4 bases and the V segment lost 3 bases, leaving 10 bases of the junction unmatched. Germline assignment: CDR1 MDHEN and CDR2 SYDVKM. The CDR3 spans 17 residues. CDR3 in amino acids: CASSFSPKREGPDTQYF. CDR3 DNA sequence: TGTGCCAGCAGTTTTAGCCCAAAGCGGGAGGGCCCAGATACGCAGTATTTT.

The V gene is TRBV7-8, the J gene TRBJ2-4, with 7 positions matching TRBD1. Germline values: CDR1 SGHVS, CDR2 FQNEAQ. J was trimmed by 0 bases and V by 5 bases; bases with no gene match: 10. The CDR3 has 17 residues. As DNA, the CDR3 is TGTGCCAGCAGCGGAAGCTGGGACAGACTAGCCAAAAACATTCAGTACTTC. It specifies CASSGSWDRLAKNIQYF.

The J gene is TRBJ1-2, the V gene TRBV28; the match to TRBD1 covers 10 bases. The V and J ends lost 4 bases and 5 bases, in that order; junction bases with no gene match: 13. The CDR3 loop spans 17 amino acids. Germline CDR1 MDHEN, CDR2 SYDVKM. The CDR3 sequence: CASSWGTGAVSRYGYTF. The CDR3 DNA reads TGTGCCAGCAGTTGGGGGACAGGGGCAGTCAGTCGATATGGCTACACCTTC.

CDR3: CASSLVPGQSSYEQYF. CDR3 in DNA: TGTGCCAGCAGCTTAGTCCCCGGACAGAGCTCCTACGAGCAGTACTTC. V is TRBV7-2 and J is TRBJ2-7, with a tentative D call TRBD1 (6 bases). V lost 1 base and J lost 0, with 13 bases in between. CDR3 length equals 16 residues. Looked up from germline, CDR1 is SGHTA and CDR2 is FQGNSA.

This clone was counted a single time. The chain is built from TRBV11-2 and TRBJ2-7; D is uncertain. CDR3 length: 15 residues. With 6 bases removed from V and 0 bases from J, the gap between germline ends came to 15 bases. Germline lookup yields CDR1 SGHAT and CDR2 FQNNGV. Here the CDR3 DNA reads TGTGCCAGCAGGACCTCGGGCCTGGGCTCCTACGAGCAGTACTTC. Its protein is CASRTSGLGSYEQYF.

This clone appeared once. The chain couples TRBV2 to TRBJ1-2, with D possibly matching TRBD1 (5 bases). This CDR3 contains 16 residues. CDR1 is SNHLY, CDR2 FYNNEI, per germline. V lost 6 bases and J 7 bases, leaving 24 bases between the germline ends. The DNA for the CDR3 is TGTGCCAGCAGACAGGTCCACTATAACAGTATCTCTGGCTACACCTTC. Protein product: CASRQVHYNSISGYTF.

The J gene is TRBJ1-2, the V gene TRBV5-1, with 10 bases aligning to TRBD1. The CDR3 spans 17 residues. Looked up from germline, CDR1 is SGHRS and CDR2 is YFSETQ. J was trimmed by 3 bases and V by 3 bases; bases with no gene match: 11. The CDR3 DNA reads TGCGCCAGCAGCTCCCGGACAGGGGGGAAAGGGGACTATGGCTACACCTTC. It codes for CASSSRTGGKGDYGYTF. The whole variable domain, filled in from reference TRBV5-1 and TRBJ1-2, reads KAGVTQTPRYLIKTRGQQVTLSCSPISGHRSVSWYQQTPGQGLQFLFEYFSETQRNKGNFPGRFSGRQFSNSRSEMNVSTLELGDSALYLCASSSRTGGKGDYGYTFGSGTRLTVV.

The chain couples TRBV25-1 to TRBJ2-4; TRBD2 aligns across 7 bases. Germline CDR1 MGHDK, CDR2 SYGVNS. The CDR3 is 14 amino acids. With V trimmed by 2 bases and J by 11 bases, 9 bases remained unmatched. CDR3 DNA: TGTGCCAGCAGTGAAACGGGGGGTACGGGACTTCAGTACTTC. Its protein is CASSETGGTGLQYF.

The chain is built from TRBV4-2 and TRBJ2-3; 12 bases are a match to TRBD2. CDR1 LGHNA and CDR2 YNFKEQ come from the germline V gene. CDR3 length: 17 amino acids. V shed 1 base and J 0 bases; nucleotides not matched to a gene: 2. This chain's CDR3 is CASSQASGRASTDTQYF. CDR3 DNA: TGTGCCAGCAGCCAAGCTAGCGGGAGGGCTAGCACAGATACGCAGTATTTT.

The chain carries TRBV30 and TRBJ2-7; D may be TRBD1 (6 bases). The ends were cut back, 8 bases at V and 6 bases at J, with 20 bases in the middle. This CDR3 is 13 amino acids long. Germline-derived CDR1 and CDR2 are GTSNPN and SVGIG (reference sequence). CDR3 sequence: CALLETGFAEQYF. DNA for the CDR3: TGTGCCCTACTTGAGACAGGTTTCGCCGAGCAGTACTTC.

This chain joins TRBV19 and TRBJ2-7; tentatively, D is TRBD1 or TRBD2 (5 bases each). The ends were cut back, 0 bases at V and 4 bases at J, with 13 bases in the middle. Germline loops: CDR1 LNHDA, CDR2 SQIVND (reference sequence). The CDR3 covers 15 residues. The CDR3 reads CASSIDGTRAYEQYF. The CDR3 DNA reads as TGTGCCAGTAGTATAGACGGGACCCGGGCTTACGAGCAGTACTTC.

The V call is TRBV6-1, the J call TRBJ1-2; the match to TRBD1 covers 7 bases. CDR1 is MNHNS and CDR2 is SASEGT in the germline V gene. V shed 3 bases and J 0 bases; nucleotides not matched to a gene: 4. This CDR3 comprises 15 residues. The CDR3 region is CASSDRGIPNYGYTF. The CDR3 DNA follows: TGTGCCAGCAGTGACAGGGGGATCCCTAACTATGGCTACACCTTC.

This clone has just one count. CDR3 region: CASSSTVGDRGISYEQYF. DNA for the CDR3: TGTGCCAGCAGCTCCACCGTAGGGGACAGGGGAATTTCCTACGAGCAGTACTTC. This sequence joins TRBV7-2 and TRBJ2-7, with 10 nucleotides matching TRBD1. The CDR3 consists of 18 residues. With 4 bases clipped from V and 1 base from J, the junction kept 13 bases outside the gene matches. The V gene's germline CDR1 is SGHTA and CDR2 FQGNSA.